Presented here are 18 T cell receptor beta chains from one specimen sequenced in a study of cytomegalovirus exposure and HLA in healthy donors. 13 Jbeta primers and 60 Vbeta primers were used for the PCR. Assay used: immunoSEQ multiplex PCR; TCRdb lists only in-frame clones, some missing. The sample carries under 200,000 clones, around 80% recorded once. Source material: PBMCs. The receptors come from a man aged 40-49 years in good health and CMV-seronegative.

This clone has a handful of counts. In DNA form, the CDR3 reads TGTGCCAGCAGCCGACTAGCGGGAGGCACCCTATACGAGCAGTACTTC. The encoded protein is CASSRLAGGTLYEQYF. The genes are TRBV7-8 and TRBJ2-7; 13 positions agree with TRBD2. With 5 bases clipped from V and 4 bases from J, the junction kept 8 bases outside the gene matches. Germline V CDR1 and CDR2: SGHVS, FQNEAQ. This CDR3 is built from 16 residues.

This rearrangement joins TRBV5-1 to TRBJ2-2; TRBD2 matches 13 bases. J gave up 7 bases and V 0 bases, and 6 bases lay outside the gene matches. The CDR3 loop spans 17 amino acids. Per germline, CDR1 SGHRS and CDR2 YFSETQ. CDR3 DNA: TGCGCCAGCAGCTTGGCCGGACTAGCGGGAGTTGGCGGGGAGCTGTTTTTT. Its protein product is CASSLAGLAGVGGELFF.

This chain joins TRBV7-2 and TRBJ1-5; tentatively, D is TRBD1 (6 bases). Trimming left V 5 bases short and J 4 bases short, with 15 bases between. Germline values: CDR1 SGHTA, CDR2 FQGNSA. CDR3 length equals 15 residues. The CDR3 DNA reads as TGTGCCAGCAGCCCCTCGTGGGGGCGAAATCAGCCCCAGCATTTT. It yields the protein CASSPSWGRNQPQHF.

The chain couples TRBV6-1 to TRBJ1-3; D is unclear. The CDR3 covers 18 residues. Germline-derived CDR1 and CDR2 are MNHNS and SASEGT. V was clipped by 3 bases and J by 0 bases, with 18 bases between them. The CDR3 sequence: CASSERASRPSSGNTIYF. For the CDR3, the DNA is TGTGCCAGCAGTGAGCGGGCGAGCCGACCTAGCTCTGGAAACACCATATATTTT.

This rearrangement joins TRBV28 to TRBJ1-2; D is possibly TRBD1 (5 bases). Germline CDR1 MDHEN, CDR2 SYDVKM. This CDR3 is 15 amino acids long. The V end was cut by 2 bases, the J end by 2 bases, with 12 bases between. The chain's CDR3 is CASSLASGGNYGYTF. The CDR3 region has the DNA TGTGCCAGCAGTTTAGCCTCCGGGGGGAACTATGGCTACACCTTC.

The chain uses TRBV4-2 and TRBJ2-5; 7 bases are a match to TRBD2. CDR3 length: 15 residues. Germline CDR1 LGHNA, CDR2 YNFKEQ. The V gene end was trimmed by 1 base and the J gene end by 1 base; junction bases not matched to a gene: 3. The CDR3 loop reads CASSQGASGQETQYF. CDR3 coding DNA: TGTGCCAGCAGCCAAGGGGCTAGCGGCCAAGAGACCCAGTACTTC.

The chain couples TRBV5-1 to TRBJ1-2; D uncertain. V was pared by 3 bases and J by 3 bases, with 12 bases between. CDR3 length equals 14 residues. The germline CDR1 and CDR2 sequences are SGHRS and YFSETQ. CDR3 sequence (DNA): TGCGCCAGCAGCTCAAGCGGTTCCGACTATGGCTACACCTTC. This codes for CASSSSGSDYGYTF.

This CDR3 is CASRNGRGPQHF. CDR3 sequence (DNA): TGTGCCAGCAGAAACGGGAGGGGGCCCCAGCATTTT. The J gene is TRBJ1-5, the V gene TRBV6-5; D might be TRBD1 (5 bases). The V and J ends lost 6 bases and 9 bases respectively, with 12 bases between them. The length of the CDR3 is 12 residues. From germline, CDR1 is MNHEY and CDR2 SVGAGI.

The chain links TRBV7-9 to TRBJ1-1; weak D call: TRBD1 (5 bases). CDR3 size: 14 residues. Germline CDR1 and CDR2: SEHNR and FQNEAQ (reference sequence). Trimming pared 5 bases from V and 3 bases from J, leaving 13 bases between. In nucleotides, the CDR3 is TGTGCCAGCAGCGCCAGGGATGAGGACACTGAAGCTTTCTTT. Its translation is CASSARDEDTEAFF.

This clone has only a few counts. This chain joins TRBV27 and TRBJ2-5; possible D gene TRBD1, 6 bases. The better agreement between TRBJ2-7 and the DNA end casts doubt on the J call. The CDR3 spans 16 residues. Germline lookup yields CDR1 MNHEY and CDR2 SMNVEV (reference sequence). The CDR3 sequence: CASSRRVTRGSYEQYF. The CDR3 DNA reads as TGTGCCAGCAGTAGGCGGGTTACCAGGGGCTCCTACGAGCAGTACTTC.

The V gene is TRBV7-6, the J gene TRBJ2-1; TRBD2 matches 8 bases. This CDR3 spans 15 amino acids. J was trimmed by 4 bases and V by 4 bases; bases with no gene match: 6. The germline CDR1 and CDR2 sequences are SGHVS and FNYEAQ. This CDR3 reads CASSSLRGGYNEQFF. CDR3 nucleotide sequence: TGTGCCAGCAGCTCGTTACGGGGGGGATACAATGAGCAGTTCTTC.

The chain employs TRBV27 and TRBJ1-5; TRBD1 matches 10 bases. The CDR3 spans 18 residues. Germline V CDR1 and CDR2: MNHEY, SMNVEV (reference sequence). V shed 5 bases, J shed 0 bases, and the junction held 10 bases outside the gene matches. CDR3 protein: CASSPMTGGELSNQPQHF. The CDR3 coding sequence is TGTGCCAGCAGTCCAATGACAGGGGGCGAACTTAGCAATCAGCCCCAGCATTTT.

This clone was recorded a few times. The chain is built from TRBV5-1 and TRBJ2-7; tentative D call: TRBD1 (6 bases). Germline V gene data show CDR1 as SGHRS and CDR2 as YFSETQ. The CDR3 loop spans 15 amino acids. Trimming took 3 bases from V and 4 from J, leaving 17 bases between them. The CDR3 nucleotides are TGCGCCAGCAGCTGGGGTCAGGGGTTCGCATACGAGCAGTACTTC. This encodes CASSWGQGFAYEQYF.

In this sample, this clone turned up once. The chain recombines TRBV7-6 with TRBJ2-1, with 12 positions matching TRBD2. Unmatched junction bases numbered 10, after V lost 5 bases and J lost 8 bases. Germline V gene lookup returns CDR1 SGHVS and CDR2 FNYEAQ. This CDR3 is built from 16 residues. CDR3 residues: CASSPETSGSPHEQFF. CDR3 coding DNA: TGTGCCAGCAGCCCTGAGACTAGCGGGAGCCCCCATGAGCAGTTCTTC.

The rearrangement uses TRBV7-8 and TRBJ1-4; 8 bases agree with TRBD1. The V segment lost 3 bases and the J segment 8 bases; nucleotides outside the gene matches: 5. CDR3 length: 14 residues. The germline V gene encodes CDR1 SGHVS and CDR2 FQNEAQ. CDR3 residues: CASSFGQGGEKLFF. The CDR3 DNA is TGTGCCAGCAGCTTTGGACAGGGAGGGGAAAAACTGTTTTTT.

The chain employs TRBV29-1 and TRBJ2-2, with D unclear. Trimming pared 8 bases from V and 8 bases from J, leaving 15 bases between. CDR1 and CDR2 (germline): SQVTM, ANQGSEA. This CDR3 comprises 12 residues. CDR3 DNA: TGCAGCCAGGTGATGACAACTGGGGAGCTGTTTTTT. Translated, it gives CSQVMTTGELFF.

This chain uses TRBV4-1 with TRBJ2-7; 7 nucleotides match TRBD2. Trimming removed 3 bases from V and 3 bases from J; junction bases left unmatched: 11. Germline V gives CDR1 MGHRA, CDR2 YSYEKL. This CDR3 region has 16 residues. CDR3 amino acids: CASSHAIAGLLYEQYF. The CDR3 bases are TGCGCCAGCAGCCACGCAATAGCGGGTCTCCTCTACGAGCAGTACTTC.

The chain is built from TRBV29-1 and TRBJ1-2; 7 bases are shared with TRBD1. Germline V gene sequence: CDR1 SQVTM, CDR2 ANQGSEA. This CDR3 is built from 13 residues. V lost 4 bases, J lost 4 bases, and 6 bases stayed unmatched. The DNA for the CDR3 is TGCAGCGTTGGAAGACAGGGCGCCTATGGCTACACCTTC. This sequence encodes CSVGRQGAYGYTF.